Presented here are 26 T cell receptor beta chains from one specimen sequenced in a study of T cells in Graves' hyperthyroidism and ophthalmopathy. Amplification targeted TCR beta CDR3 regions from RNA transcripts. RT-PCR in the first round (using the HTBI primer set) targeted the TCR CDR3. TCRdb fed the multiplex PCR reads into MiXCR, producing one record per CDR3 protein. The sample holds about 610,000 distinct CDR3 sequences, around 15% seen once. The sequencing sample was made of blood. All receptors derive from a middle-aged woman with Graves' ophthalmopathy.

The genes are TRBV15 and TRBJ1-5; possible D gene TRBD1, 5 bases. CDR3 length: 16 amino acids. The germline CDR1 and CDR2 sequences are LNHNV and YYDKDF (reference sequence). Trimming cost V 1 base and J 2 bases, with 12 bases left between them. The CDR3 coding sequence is TGTGCCACCAGCAGAGTCTCCCCCAGGGGCAATCAGCCCCAGCATTTT. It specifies CATSRVSPRGNQPQHF.

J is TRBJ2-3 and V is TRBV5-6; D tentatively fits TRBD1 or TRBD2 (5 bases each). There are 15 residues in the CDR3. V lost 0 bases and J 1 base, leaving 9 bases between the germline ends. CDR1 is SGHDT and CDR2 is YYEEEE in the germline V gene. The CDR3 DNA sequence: TGTGCCAGCAGCTTGGAAGGGGACGGCACAGATACGCAGTATTTT. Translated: CASSLEGDGTDTQYF.

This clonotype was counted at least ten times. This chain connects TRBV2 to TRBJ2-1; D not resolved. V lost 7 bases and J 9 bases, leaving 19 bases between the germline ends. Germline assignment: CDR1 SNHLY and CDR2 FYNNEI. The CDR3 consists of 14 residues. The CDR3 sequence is CASIGPLEYGEQFF. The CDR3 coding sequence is TGTGCCAGCATAGGGCCCCTAGAATATGGTGAGCAGTTCTTC.

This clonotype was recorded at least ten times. The DNA of the CDR3 is TGTGCCAGCAGCCAGGGACAGTTTACTAGCAATCAGCCCCAGCATTTT. This encodes CASSQGQFTSNQPQHF. The chain recombines TRBV3-1 with TRBJ1-5, with 7 nucleotides matching TRBD1. V dropped 3 bases and J dropped 0; count of bases not matched to a gene: 5. Germline lookup yields CDR1 LGHDT and CDR2 YNNKEL (reference sequence). CDR3 size: 16 residues.

The CDR3 reads CASTQTSGTDTQYF. CDR3 in DNA: TGTGCCAGCACCCAGACTAGCGGCACAGATACGCAGTATTTT. The genes are TRBV3-1 and TRBJ2-3; 8 bases fit TRBD2. V was pared by 7 bases and J by 1 base, with 4 bases of the junction left unmatched. Per the germline V gene, CDR1 is LGHDT and CDR2 is YNNKEL (reference sequence). The CDR3 loop spans 14 amino acids.

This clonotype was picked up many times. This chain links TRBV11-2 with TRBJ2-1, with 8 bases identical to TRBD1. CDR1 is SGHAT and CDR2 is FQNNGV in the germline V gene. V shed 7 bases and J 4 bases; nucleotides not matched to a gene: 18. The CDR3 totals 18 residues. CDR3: CASIWGQELGSPYNEQFF. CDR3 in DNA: TGTGCCAGCATTTGGGGACAGGAGCTTGGATCTCCATACAATGAGCAGTTCTTC.

CDR3 protein: CSARDWVVGGWWDEQYF. The DNA of the CDR3 is TGCAGTGCTAGAGATTGGGTAGTCGGGGGGTGGTGGGACGAGCAGTACTTC. V usage is TRBV20-1 and J usage is TRBJ2-7; 7 bases map to TRBD2. Trimming at V came to 0 bases and at J to 5 bases, leaving 16 bases not matched to a gene. Germline V lookup: CDR1 DFQATT, CDR2 SNEGSKA (reference sequence). The CDR3 extends over 17 amino acids.

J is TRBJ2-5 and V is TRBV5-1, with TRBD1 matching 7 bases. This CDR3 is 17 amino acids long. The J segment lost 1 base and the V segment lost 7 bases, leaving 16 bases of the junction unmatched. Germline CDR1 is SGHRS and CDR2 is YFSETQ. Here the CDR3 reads CASHTGTAFISQETQYF. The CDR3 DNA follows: TGCGCCAGCCACACCGGGACAGCCTTTATTTCCCAAGAGACCCAGTACTTC.

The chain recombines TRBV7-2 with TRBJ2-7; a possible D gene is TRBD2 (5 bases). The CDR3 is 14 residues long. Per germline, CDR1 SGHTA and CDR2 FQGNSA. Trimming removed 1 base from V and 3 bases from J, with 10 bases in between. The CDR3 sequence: CASSLGPGIYEQYF. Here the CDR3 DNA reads TGTGCCAGCAGCTTAGGACCGGGGATCTACGAGCAGTACTTC.

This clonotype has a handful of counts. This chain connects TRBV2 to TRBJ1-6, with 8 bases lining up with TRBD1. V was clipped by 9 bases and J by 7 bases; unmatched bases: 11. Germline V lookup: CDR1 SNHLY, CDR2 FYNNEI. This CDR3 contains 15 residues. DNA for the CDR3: TGTGCCAGTCAAGGACAGGGATTCTTCAATTCACCCCTCCACTTT. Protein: CASQGQGFFNSPLHF.

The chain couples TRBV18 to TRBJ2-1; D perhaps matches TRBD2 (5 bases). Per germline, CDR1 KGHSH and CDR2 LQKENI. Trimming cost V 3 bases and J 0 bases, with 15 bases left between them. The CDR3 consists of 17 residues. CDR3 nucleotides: TGTGCCAGCTCACCCCTAACTAGTACCTCCTCCTACAATGAGCAGTTCTTC. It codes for CASSPLTSTSSYNEQFF. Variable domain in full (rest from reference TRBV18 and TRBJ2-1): NAGVMQNPRHLVRRRGQEARLRCSPMKGHSHVYWYRQLPEEGLKFMVYLQKENIIDESGMPKERFSAEFPKEGPSILRIQQVVRGDSAAYFCASSPLTSTSSYNEQFFGPGTRLTVL.

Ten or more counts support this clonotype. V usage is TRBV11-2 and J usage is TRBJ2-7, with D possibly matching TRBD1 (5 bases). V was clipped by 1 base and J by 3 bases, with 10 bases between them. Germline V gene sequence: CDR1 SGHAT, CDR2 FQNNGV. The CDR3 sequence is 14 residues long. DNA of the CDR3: TGTGCCAGCAGCTTAGGCTTTGACAGCTACGAGCAGTACTTC. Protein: CASSLGFDSYEQYF.

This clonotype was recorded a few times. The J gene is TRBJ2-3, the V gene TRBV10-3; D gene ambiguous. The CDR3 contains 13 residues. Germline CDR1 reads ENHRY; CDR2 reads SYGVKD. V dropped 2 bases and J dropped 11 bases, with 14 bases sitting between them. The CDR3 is CAISEAPRSGQYF. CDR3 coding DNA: TGTGCCATCAGTGAGGCCCCCCGTTCGGGGCAGTATTTT.

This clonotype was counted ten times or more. CDR3 sequence reads: CATTKVFGVGNYGYTF. CDR3 sequence (DNA): TGTGCCACTACGAAGGTCTTCGGGGTCGGGAACTATGGCTACACCTTC. J is TRBJ1-2 and V is TRBV12-3 or TRBV12-4; no firm D call. Trimming removed 10 bases from V and 2 bases from J, with 23 bases in between. The CDR3 runs 16 residues.

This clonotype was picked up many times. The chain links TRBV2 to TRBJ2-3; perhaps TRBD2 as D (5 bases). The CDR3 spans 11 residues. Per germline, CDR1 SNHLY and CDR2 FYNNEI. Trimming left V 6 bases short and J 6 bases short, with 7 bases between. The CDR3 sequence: CASRRVDTQYF. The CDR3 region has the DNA TGTGCCAGCAGGAGGGTTGATACGCAGTATTTT.

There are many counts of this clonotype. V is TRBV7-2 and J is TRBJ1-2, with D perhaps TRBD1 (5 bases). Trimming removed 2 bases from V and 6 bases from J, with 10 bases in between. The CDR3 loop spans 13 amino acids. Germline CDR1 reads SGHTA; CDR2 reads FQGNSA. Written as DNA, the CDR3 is TGTGCCAGCAGCTTAACGGGGGAGGATGGCTACACCTTC. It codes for CASSLTGEDGYTF.

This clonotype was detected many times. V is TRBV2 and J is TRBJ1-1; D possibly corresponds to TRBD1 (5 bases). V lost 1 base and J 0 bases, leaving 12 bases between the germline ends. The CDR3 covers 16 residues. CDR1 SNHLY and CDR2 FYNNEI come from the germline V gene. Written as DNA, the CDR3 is TGTGCCAGCAGTGAAGAGGGCAGGGCCATGAACACTGAAGCTTTCTTT. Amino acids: CASSEEGRAMNTEAFF.

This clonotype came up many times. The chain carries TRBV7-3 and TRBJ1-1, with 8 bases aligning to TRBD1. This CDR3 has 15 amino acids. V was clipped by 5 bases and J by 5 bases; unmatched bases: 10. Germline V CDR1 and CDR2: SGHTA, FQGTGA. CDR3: CASSPNPTGVTEAFF. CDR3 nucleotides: TGTGCCAGCAGCCCAAACCCGACAGGGGTGACTGAAGCTTTCTTT.

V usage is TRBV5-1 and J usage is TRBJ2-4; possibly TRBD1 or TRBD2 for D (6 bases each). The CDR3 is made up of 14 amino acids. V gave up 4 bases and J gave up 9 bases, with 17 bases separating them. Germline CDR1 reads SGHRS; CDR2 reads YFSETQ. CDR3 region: CASSEEGGSGIQYF. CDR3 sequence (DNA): TGCGCCAGCAGCGAGGAGGGGGGTAGCGGCATTCAGTACTTC.

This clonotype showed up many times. Here the CDR3 reads CASSGDRGYEQYF. CDR3 DNA: TGTGCCAGCAGTGGGGACAGGGGCTACGAGCAGTACTTC. The V call is TRBV6-1, the J call TRBJ2-7; 10 bases are shared with TRBD1. Germline V gene lookup returns CDR1 MNHNS and CDR2 SASEGT. This CDR3 spans 13 amino acids. V lost 4 bases, J lost 3 bases, and 0 bases stayed unmatched.

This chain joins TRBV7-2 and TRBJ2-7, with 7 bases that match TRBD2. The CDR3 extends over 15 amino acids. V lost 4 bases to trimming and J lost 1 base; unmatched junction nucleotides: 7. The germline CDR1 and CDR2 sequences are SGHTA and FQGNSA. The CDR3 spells CASSWGSSGSYEQYF. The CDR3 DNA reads TGTGCCAGCAGCTGGGGCAGTAGCGGGTCCTACGAGCAGTACTTC.

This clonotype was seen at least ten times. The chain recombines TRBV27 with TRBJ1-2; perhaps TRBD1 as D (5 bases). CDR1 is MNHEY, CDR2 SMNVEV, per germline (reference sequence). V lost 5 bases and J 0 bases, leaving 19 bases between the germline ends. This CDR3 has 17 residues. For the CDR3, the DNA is TGTGCCAGCAGTGCCAACCCGGGACGTCTAGCTAACTATGGCTACACCTTC. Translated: CASSANPGRLANYGYTF.

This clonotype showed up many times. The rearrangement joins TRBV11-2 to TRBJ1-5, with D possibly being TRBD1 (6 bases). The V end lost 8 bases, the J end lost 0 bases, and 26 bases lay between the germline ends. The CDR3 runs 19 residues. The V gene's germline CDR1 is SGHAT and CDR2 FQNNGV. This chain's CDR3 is CASLPRAGHKPYSNQPQHF. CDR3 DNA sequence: TGTGCCAGCCTCCCAAGGGCGGGACACAAGCCTTATAGCAATCAGCCCCAGCATTTT.

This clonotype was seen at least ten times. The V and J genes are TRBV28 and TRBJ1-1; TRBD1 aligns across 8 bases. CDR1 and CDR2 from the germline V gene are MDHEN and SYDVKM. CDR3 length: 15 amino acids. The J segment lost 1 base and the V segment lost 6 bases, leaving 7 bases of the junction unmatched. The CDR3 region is CASRGRGRKNTEAFF. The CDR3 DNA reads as TGTGCCAGCAGAGGCAGGGGGCGGAAGAACACTGAAGCTTTCTTT.

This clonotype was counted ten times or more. CDR3 sequence (DNA): TGCGCCAGCAGCTTGGCCGTCCTGGATACGCAGTATTTT. Translated: CASSLAVLDTQYF. This chain uses TRBV5-1 with TRBJ2-3; D is unresolved. CDR3 length: 13 residues. The V gene's germline CDR1 is SGHRS and CDR2 YFSETQ. Trimming shortened V by 0 bases and J by 6 bases, and 8 bases separated the two germline ends.

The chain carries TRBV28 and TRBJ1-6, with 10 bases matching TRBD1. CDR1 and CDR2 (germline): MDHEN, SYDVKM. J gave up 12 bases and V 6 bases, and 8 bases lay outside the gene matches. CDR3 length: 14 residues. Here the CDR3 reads CASSIAGTGVPLHF. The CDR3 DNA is TGTGCCAGCAGCATTGCCGGGACAGGGGTACCCCTCCACTTT.